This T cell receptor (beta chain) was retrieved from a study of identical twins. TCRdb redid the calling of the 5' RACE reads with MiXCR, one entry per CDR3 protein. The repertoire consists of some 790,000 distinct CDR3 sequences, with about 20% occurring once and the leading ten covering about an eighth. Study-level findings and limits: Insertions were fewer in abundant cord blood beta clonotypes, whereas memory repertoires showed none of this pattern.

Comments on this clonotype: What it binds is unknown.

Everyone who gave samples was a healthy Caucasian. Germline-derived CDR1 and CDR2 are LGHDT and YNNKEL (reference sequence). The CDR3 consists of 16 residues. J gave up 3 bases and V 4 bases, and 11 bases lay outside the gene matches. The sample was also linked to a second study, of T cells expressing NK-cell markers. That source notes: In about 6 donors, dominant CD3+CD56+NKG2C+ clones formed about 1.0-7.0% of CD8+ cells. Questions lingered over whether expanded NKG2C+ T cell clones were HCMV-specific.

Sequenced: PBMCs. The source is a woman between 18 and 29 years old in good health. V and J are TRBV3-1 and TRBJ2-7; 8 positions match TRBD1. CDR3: CASSPTLGQEIYEQYF. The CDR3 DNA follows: TGTGCCAGCAGCCCTACTTTGGGACAGGAAATCTACGAGCAGTACTTC.